The 29 T cell receptor beta chains below come from one sample, sequenced in a study of cytomegalovirus exposure and HLA in healthy donors. Primers: 60 Vbeta forward and 13 Jbeta reverse. Here immunoSEQ multiplex PCR was the method, and the copy in TCRdb shows in-frame clones only, minus some. Of about 140,000 clones listed, approximately 79% are singletons. The sample consisted of PBMCs. The receptors derive from a female donor in good health and CMV-seronegative.

The chain is built from TRBV13 and TRBJ2-3; 8 positions agree with TRBD2. The CDR3 sequence is 15 residues long. The trim removed 0 bases at V and 2 bases at J, leaving 1 base unmatched. From germline, CDR1 is PRHDT and CDR2 FYEKMQ (reference sequence). The CDR3 sequence: CASSLGSGNTDTQYF. The CDR3 DNA is TGTGCCAGCAGCTTAGGTAGCGGGAACACAGATACGCAGTATTTT.

The V call is TRBV6-6, the J call TRBJ2-1; 7 positions agree with TRBD1. V dropped 4 bases and J dropped 1; count of bases not matched to a gene: 4. The CDR3 totals 15 residues. Per germline, CDR1 MNHNY and CDR2 SVGAGI (reference sequence). The CDR3 DNA sequence: TGTGCCAGCAGTTCCCGACAGGGTTCCTACAATGAGCAGTTCTTC. It translates to CASSSRQGSYNEQFF.

The chain employs TRBV5-6 and TRBJ2-7, with 10 bases identical to TRBD2. Trimming removed 1 base from V and 6 bases from J; junction bases left unmatched: 13. CDR3 length: 17 amino acids. The germline CDR1 and CDR2 sequences are SGHDT and YYEEEE. CDR3 coding DNA: TGTGCCAGCAGCTTGCTTTTGTACACTAGCGGGAAGGGCGAGCAGTACTTC. It yields the protein CASSLLLYTSGKGEQYF. Full variable domain (remainder filled in from reference TRBV5-6 and TRBJ2-7): DAGVTQSPTHLIKTRGQQVTLRCSPKSGHDTVSWYQQALGQGPQFIFQYYEEEERQRGNFPDRFSGHQFPNYSSELNVNALLLGDSALYLCASSLLLYTSGKGEQYFGPGTRLTVT.

This chain joins TRBV6-5 and TRBJ2-5; 9 bases are a match to TRBD2. The CDR3 totals 14 residues. V was clipped by 2 bases and J by 4 bases; unmatched bases: 2. The germline V gene has CDR1 MNHEY and CDR2 SVGAGI. The CDR3 sequence is CASSYGTSRETQYF. In DNA form, the CDR3 reads TGTGCCAGCAGTTACGGGACTAGCAGAGAGACCCAGTACTTC.

The genes are TRBV15 and TRBJ1-1; TRBD1 agrees at 7 bases. Germline assignment: CDR1 LNHNV and CDR2 YYDKDF (reference sequence). The CDR3 has 15 amino acids. Trimming took 2 bases from V and 4 from J; bases not matched to a gene: 7. The CDR3, as DNA: TGTGCCACCAGCAGAACAGGGGAAGGTGGCACTGAAGCTTTCTTT. As protein: CATSRTGEGGTEAFF.

CDR3 loop: CASSSTGALETQYF. Written as DNA, the CDR3 is TGTGCCAGCAGCTCGACAGGGGCTTTGGAGACCCAGTACTTC. The V call is TRBV6-5, the J call TRBJ2-5; 8 bases agree with TRBD1. The CDR3 extends over 14 amino acids. Germline CDR1 is MNHEY and CDR2 is SVGAGI. Trimming took 6 bases from V and 5 from J; bases not matched to a gene: 8.

The chain couples TRBV2 to TRBJ2-7, with D unclear. The CDR3 sequence is 12 residues long. The V gene's germline CDR1 is SNHLY and CDR2 FYNNEI. Between the trimmed V and J ends, which lost 11 bases and 3 bases, there was a span of 14 bases. CDR3 nucleotide sequence: TGTGCCGCCGAGGCAGCCGGCTACGAGCAGTACTTC. Its translation is CAAEAAGYEQYF.

The rearrangement links TRBV5-4 to TRBJ1-2; 8 positions match TRBD1. Germline CDR1 reads SGHNT; CDR2 reads YYREEE (reference sequence). V lost 4 bases to trimming and J lost 8 bases; unmatched junction nucleotides: 7. The CDR3 consists of 13 residues. CDR3 bases: TGTGCCAGCAGCCCGGACAGGGTGGACGGCTACACCTTC. Its protein product is CASSPDRVDGYTF. The whole variable domain, filled in from reference TRBV5-4 and TRBJ1-2, reads ETGVTQSPTHLIKTRGQQVTLRCSSQSGHNTVSWYQQALGQGPQFIFQYYREEENGRGNFPPRFSGLQFPNYSSELNVNALELDDSALYLCASSPDRVDGYTFGSGTRLTVV.

The CDR3 region has the DNA TGTGCCAGCAGTCCCCTAGCGGGAGGGTACCAAGAGACCCAGTACTTC. It specifies CASSPLAGGYQETQYF. This chain uses TRBV7-9 with TRBJ2-5; TRBD2 aligns across 12 bases. The CDR3 consists of 16 residues. Looked up from germline, CDR1 is SEHNR and CDR2 is FQNEAQ (reference sequence). V gave up 6 bases and J gave up 0 bases; unmatched junction bases: 5.

This chain joins TRBV13 and TRBJ2-2; tentative D call: TRBD2 (5 bases). Germline V lookup: CDR1 PRHDT, CDR2 FYEKMQ (reference sequence). Trimming left V 5 bases short and J 4 bases short, with 11 bases between. This CDR3 is 14 amino acids long. The chain's CDR3 is CASSSGTATGELFF. In nucleotides, the CDR3 is TGTGCCAGCAGCAGCGGCACGGCCACCGGGGAGCTGTTTTTT.

The V gene is TRBV6-5, the J gene TRBJ2-7; 9 bases match TRBD2. The germline V gene encodes CDR1 MNHEY and CDR2 SVGAGI. The CDR3 runs 16 residues. The V and J ends lost 0 bases and 7 bases, in that order; junction bases with no gene match: 10. The CDR3 DNA follows: TGTGCCAGCAGTTACTCGGGACTAGCCGGGTCGGGGGAGCAGTACTTC. It translates to CASSYSGLAGSGEQYF.

This chain uses TRBV4-1 with TRBJ2-7; a weak D match, TRBD2 (5 bases). The CDR3 has 15 amino acids. V shed 0 bases and J shed 1 base, with 10 bases lying between them. Germline V CDR1 and CDR2: MGHRA, YSYEKL. The CDR3 loop is CASSQERAGSYEQYF. CDR3 in DNA: TGCGCCAGCAGCCAAGAGAGGGCCGGGTCCTACGAGCAGTACTTC.

The genes are TRBV5-1 and TRBJ2-7, with a weak D call TRBD1 (6 bases). CDR3 length: 15 residues. V gave up 3 bases and J gave up 8 bases, with 21 bases separating them. From germline, CDR1 is SGHRS and CDR2 YFSETQ. CDR3 coding DNA: TGCGCCAGCAGCTCGCACAGGGCTCGGGTGGTCCAGCAGTACTTC. Translating gives CASSSHRARVVQQYF.

This clone turned up a few times. The chain is built from TRBV29-1 and TRBJ2-7, with D possibly being TRBD2 (5 bases). Germline V lookup: CDR1 SQVTM, CDR2 ANQGSEA. The V gene lost 6 bases and the J gene lost 6 bases, with 15 bases spanning the gap. The CDR3 is made up of 12 amino acids. CDR3 region: CSVGPSSFEQYF. For the CDR3, the DNA is TGCAGCGTAGGACCGTCTAGCTTCGAGCAGTACTTC.

This clone appeared a single time. The rearrangement joins TRBV6-1 to TRBJ2-7, with TRBD1 matching 8 bases. CDR1 is MNHNS and CDR2 is SASEGT in the germline V gene. The CDR3 is 12 amino acids. Losses at the gene ends were 6 bases for V and 3 bases for J; bases not matched to a gene: 1. CDR3 region: CASSGQGYEQYF. CDR3 nucleotide sequence: TGTGCCAGCAGCGGACAGGGCTACGAGCAGTACTTC.

The chain recombines TRBV28 with TRBJ1-1; D uncertain. Germline CDR1 and CDR2: MDHEN and SYDVKM. The CDR3 contains 14 residues. V was pared by 6 bases and J by 1 base, with 12 bases between. CDR3 bases: TGTGCCAGCAGCCCCGCTGCCGGGAACACTGAAGCTTTCTTT. Translation gives CASSPAAGNTEAFF.

This chain uses TRBV6-6 with TRBJ2-7, with D possibly matching TRBD1 (5 bases). Trimming removed 2 bases at V and 0 bases at J, with 14 bases between. This CDR3 is built from 16 residues. CDR1 is MNHNY and CDR2 is SVGAGI in the germline V gene (reference sequence). The CDR3 spells CASSYPLQESSYEQYF. The CDR3 coding sequence is TGTGCCAGCAGTTACCCTTTACAGGAGAGCTCCTACGAGCAGTACTTC.

This chain connects TRBV12-5 to TRBJ2-2; D is unresolved. Trimming took off 0 bases at V and 5 bases at J, with 4 bases between the two ends. This CDR3 has 13 amino acids. Germline V gene sequence: CDR1 LGHNT, CDR2 FRNRAP. In nucleotides, the CDR3 is TGTGCTAGTGGTTTGGTCGTAACCGGGGAGCTGTTTTTT. It is translated as CASGLVVTGELFF.

In this sample, this clone turned up once. The V and J genes are TRBV30 and TRBJ2-1, with TRBD2 matching over 10 bases. The CDR3 runs to 15 residues. The V gene end was trimmed by 2 bases and the J gene end by 4 bases; junction bases not matched to a gene: 5. Germline CDR1 and CDR2: GTSNPN and SVGIG (reference sequence). The CDR3: CAWSTGTSVYNEQFF. In nucleotides, the CDR3 is TGTGCCTGGAGTACCGGGACTAGCGTATACAATGAGCAGTTCTTC.

This clone was counted a few times. The chain couples TRBV13 to TRBJ1-1; D possibly corresponds to TRBD1 (6 bases). The CDR3 runs to 20 residues. The V end lost 1 base, the J end lost 0 bases, and 24 bases lay between the germline ends. Germline V gives CDR1 PRHDT, CDR2 FYEKMQ (reference sequence). In DNA, the CDR3 is TGTGCCAGCAGCTTAGTGTTATGGGGCGGGGGCCCTCTCATGAACACTGAAGCTTTCTTT. Its translation: CASSLVLWGGGPLMNTEAFF.

This chain connects TRBV7-2 to TRBJ2-5, with no clear D. The last part of the DNA fits TRBJ2-7 better; the J call may be wrong. The CDR3 sequence is 14 residues long. Germline V lookup: CDR1 SGHTA, CDR2 FQGNSA. CDR3 loop: CASTPAPAGYEQYF. The CDR3 nucleotides are TGTGCCAGCACTCCGGCGCCGGCAGGTTACGAGCAGTACTTC.

The chain combines TRBV2 with TRBJ2-5, with a possible D match to TRBD2 (5 bases). The germline V and J ends were trimmed by 5 bases and 4 bases, with 20 bases remaining between them. Germline CDR1 reads SNHLY; CDR2 reads FYNNEI. CDR3 length equals 16 residues. The chain's CDR3 is CASSTKVDWIGETQYF. The DNA of the CDR3 is TGTGCCAGCAGTACTAAAGTGGACTGGATTGGAGAGACCCAGTACTTC.

The chain uses TRBV27 and TRBJ2-1; TRBD2 agrees at 8 bases. Trimming removed 6 bases from V and 9 bases from J; junction bases left unmatched: 7. The CDR3 extends over 13 amino acids. The germline CDR1 and CDR2 sequences are MNHEY and SMNVEV (reference sequence). CDR3 nucleotides: TGTGCCAGCAGACCCTCGGGGGGGAGTGAGCAGTTCTTC. This sequence encodes CASRPSGGSEQFF.

This clone rates as medium-sized. The chain employs TRBV10-2 and TRBJ2-7, with D possibly TRBD1 on 5 matching bases. The V gene lost 8 bases and the J gene lost 0 bases, with 17 bases spanning the gap. Germline V gene sequence: CDR1 WSHSY, CDR2 SAAADI. There are 15 residues in the CDR3. CDR3 protein: CASYGPSGPSYEQYF. The CDR3 DNA follows: TGCGCCAGCTACGGACCCTCAGGGCCCTCCTACGAGCAGTACTTC.

The rearrangement uses TRBV2 and TRBJ1-2; D remains unclear. The CDR3 contains 11 residues. V was shortened by 4 bases and J by 6 bases, with 6 bases between the two germline ends. Germline CDR1 SNHLY, CDR2 FYNNEI. This CDR3 reads CASSGENGYTF. As DNA, the CDR3 is TGTGCCAGCAGTGGAGAGAATGGCTACACCTTC.

The chain links TRBV27 to TRBJ2-2; TRBD2 agrees at 9 bases. Germline V CDR1 and CDR2: MNHEY, SMNVEV (reference sequence). The length of the CDR3 is 16 residues. Germline trimming cut 6 bases from V and 3 bases from J; bases unmatched to any gene: 8. This CDR3 is CASRMGLAWYTGELFF. The CDR3 DNA is TGTGCCAGCAGGATGGGACTAGCCTGGTACACCGGGGAGCTGTTTTTT.

This clone was observed a handful of times. This sequence joins TRBV29-1 and TRBJ2-7, with 8 bases aligning to TRBD1. The CDR3 length is 13 residues. Looked up from germline, CDR1 is SQVTM and CDR2 is ANQGSEA. V lost 6 bases and J lost 3; bases outside the gene matches: 7. CDR3 region: CSVEPGQGYEQYF. DNA of the CDR3: TGCAGCGTCGAACCCGGACAGGGCTACGAGCAGTACTTC.

This clone has only one observation. The rearrangement links TRBV13 to TRBJ2-7, with TRBD1 as a possible D gene (6 bases). Per the germline V gene, CDR1 is PRHDT and CDR2 is FYEKMQ (reference sequence). Trimming cost V 5 bases and J 7 bases, with 21 bases left between them. This CDR3 comprises 15 residues. The CDR3, as DNA: TGTGCCAGCAGCGCACACCGGGACACTCAGGAGGAGCAGTACTTC. This translates into CASSAHRDTQEEQYF.

The chain combines TRBV23-1 with TRBJ2-7, with 12 bases matching TRBD2. TRBV23-1 is noted as an ORF with a role that remains uncertain. The CDR3 extends over 16 amino acids. J lost 3 bases, V lost 2 bases, and 5 bases had no gene match. The CDR3 region has the DNA TGCGCCAGCAGTCAAGCTTCTAGCGGGAGGGGCTACGAGCAGTACTTC. Its translation is CASSQASSGRGYEQYF.